The source of this T cell receptor beta chain is a study of beta chain features in type 1 diabetes. The CDR3 covers 14 residues. Germline V gives CDR1 MNHEY, CDR2 SVGAGI. V gave up 0 bases and J gave up 7 bases; unmatched junction bases: 3. Isolated RNA was reverse transcribed in full, so expressed TCRB transcripts were sequenced. Sequenced by immunoSEQ multiplex PCR; TCRdb stores in-frame clones only, minus some. The repertoire holds approximately 340,000 clones, with around 15% as singletons. The TCR was taken from a woman aged 18-29 years in good health. Sample: naive CD4+ T cells from blood. The chain has TRBV6-5 and TRBJ1-5; 7 positions agree with TRBD1. CDR3 coding DNA: TGTGCCAGCAGTTACTCGACAGGGAAACAGCCCCAGCATTTT. This sequence encodes CASSYSTGKQPQHF.